This T cell receptor beta chain stems from a study of blood T cell repertoires in COVID-19. In the study overall: Collection of acute and convalescent COVID-19 samples took place in the United States, Italy and Spain.

Per the study methods: Estimated nucleated cell counts came from reference gene primer amplification. The table came from immunoSEQ multiplex PCR; TCRdb's copy has only in-frame clones and leaves some out. V, J and clone size are those of that table, while D and trimming were read from the DNA. Among 100,000 to 150,000 clones, about 85% were seen once, and the ten largest hold 12%. Sequencing used peripheral blood. The clonotype originates from a man aged 55-75 years with acute or convalescent COVID-19.

In DNA, the CDR3 is TGTGCCAGCAGCTTAATGGCAGACTATGGCTACACCTTC. Protein sequence: CASSLMADYGYTF. This chain uses TRBV7-9 with TRBJ1-2, with D hard to call. Germline CDR1 is SEHNR and CDR2 is FQNEAQ (reference sequence). The CDR3 is 13 residues long. The ends were cut back, 2 bases at V and 3 bases at J, with 7 bases in the middle. Based on the CDR3 plus reference TRBV7-9 and TRBJ1-2, the full variable domain is DTGVSQNPRHKITKRGQNVTFRCDPISEHNRLYWYRQTLGQGPEFLTYFQNEAQLEKSRLLSDRFSAERPKGSFSTLEIQRTEQGDSAMYLCASSLMADYGYTFGSGTRLTVV.